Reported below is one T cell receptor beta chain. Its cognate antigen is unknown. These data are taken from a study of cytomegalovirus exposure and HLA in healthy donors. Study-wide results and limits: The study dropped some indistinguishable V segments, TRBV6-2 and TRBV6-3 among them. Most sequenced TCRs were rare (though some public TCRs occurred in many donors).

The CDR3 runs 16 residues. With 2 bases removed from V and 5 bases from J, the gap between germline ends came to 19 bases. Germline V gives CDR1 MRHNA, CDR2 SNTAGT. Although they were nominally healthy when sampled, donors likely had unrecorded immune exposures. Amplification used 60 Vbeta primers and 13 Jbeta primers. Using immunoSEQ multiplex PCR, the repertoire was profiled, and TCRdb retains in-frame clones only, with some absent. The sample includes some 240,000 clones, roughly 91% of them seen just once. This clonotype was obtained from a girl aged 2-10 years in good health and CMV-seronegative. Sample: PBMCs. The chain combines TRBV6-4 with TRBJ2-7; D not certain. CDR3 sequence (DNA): TGTGCCAGCAGTGACCCGTTCACACCGAAGAACGACGAGCAGTACTTC. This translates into CASSDPFTPKNDEQYF.